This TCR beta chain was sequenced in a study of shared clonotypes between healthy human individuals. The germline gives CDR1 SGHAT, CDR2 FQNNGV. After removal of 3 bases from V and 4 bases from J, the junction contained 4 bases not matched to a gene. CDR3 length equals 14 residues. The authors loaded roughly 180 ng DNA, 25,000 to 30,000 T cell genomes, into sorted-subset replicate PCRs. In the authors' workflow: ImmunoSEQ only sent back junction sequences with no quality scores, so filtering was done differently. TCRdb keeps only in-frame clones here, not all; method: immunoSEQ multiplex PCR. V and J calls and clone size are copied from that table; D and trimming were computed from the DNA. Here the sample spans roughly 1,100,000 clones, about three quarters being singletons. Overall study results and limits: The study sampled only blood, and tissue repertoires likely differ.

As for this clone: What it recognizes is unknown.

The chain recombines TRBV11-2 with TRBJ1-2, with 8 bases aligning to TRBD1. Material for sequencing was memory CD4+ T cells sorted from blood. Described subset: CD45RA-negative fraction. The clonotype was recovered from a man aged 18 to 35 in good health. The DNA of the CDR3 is TGTGCCAGCAGCTTGGGGACAGGAGTCTATGGCTACACCTTC. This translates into CASSLGTGVYGYTF. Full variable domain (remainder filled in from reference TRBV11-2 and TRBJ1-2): EAGVAQSPRYKIIEKRQSVAFWCNPISGHATLYWYQQILGQGPKLLIQFQNNGVVDDSQLPKDRFSAERLKGVDSTLKIQPAKLEDSAVYLCASSLGTGVYGYTFGSGTRLTVV.